The entry that follows covers one T cell receptor (beta chain) sequence. The antigen is unknown. These data are taken from a study of cytomegalovirus exposure and HLA in healthy donors. Study in general: Tens of millions of unique TCRs from HLA-typed donors were held in an early release of data. Findings of the study overall: What a later analysis showed was that several of the most significant clusters appeared linked to common viral pathogens.

The PCR contained 60 Vbeta and 13 Jbeta primers. Repertoires were generated with immunoSEQ multiplex PCR, while TCRdb's copy carries only in-frame clones and drops some. The sample consists of around 150,000 clones, approximately 60% of them appearing once. Between the trimmed V and J ends, which lost 3 bases and 0 bases, there was a span of 15 bases. Germline values: CDR1 LNHDA, CDR2 SQIVND (reference sequence). The CDR3 consists of 17 residues. Sequenced sample: PBMCs. The receptor was isolated from a middle-aged woman in good health and CMV-seronegative. The chain employs TRBV19 and TRBJ1-5; TRBD1 is a possible D gene (6 bases). The CDR3 spells CASSMGGRRLSNQPQHF. The CDR3 region has the DNA TGTGCCAGTAGTATGGGGGGGCGGCGGCTTAGCAATCAGCCCCAGCATTTT.